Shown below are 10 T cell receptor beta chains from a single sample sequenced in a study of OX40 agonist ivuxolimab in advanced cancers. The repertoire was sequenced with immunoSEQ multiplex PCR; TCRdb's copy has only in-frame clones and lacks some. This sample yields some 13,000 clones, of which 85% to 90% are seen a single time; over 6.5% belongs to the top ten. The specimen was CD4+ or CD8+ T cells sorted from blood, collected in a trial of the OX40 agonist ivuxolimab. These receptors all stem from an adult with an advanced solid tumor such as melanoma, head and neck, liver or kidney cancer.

This CDR3 reads CASSQEGTSGAGGTQYF. DNA for the CDR3: TGCGCCAGCAGCCAAGAAGGGACTAGCGGGGCCGGGGGGACCCAGTACTTC. The rearrangement links TRBV4-1 to TRBJ2-5, with TRBD2 identical over 13 bases. Per germline, CDR1 MGHRA and CDR2 YSYEKL. The CDR3 loop spans 17 amino acids. The ends lost 0 bases at V and 7 bases at J; junction bases unmatched: 8.

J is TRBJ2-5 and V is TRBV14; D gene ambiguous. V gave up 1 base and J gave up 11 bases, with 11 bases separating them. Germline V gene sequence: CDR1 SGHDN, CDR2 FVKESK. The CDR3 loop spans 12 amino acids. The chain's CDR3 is CASSQVSDTQYF. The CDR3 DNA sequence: TGTGCCAGCAGCCAAGTCTCAGATACGCAGTACTTC.

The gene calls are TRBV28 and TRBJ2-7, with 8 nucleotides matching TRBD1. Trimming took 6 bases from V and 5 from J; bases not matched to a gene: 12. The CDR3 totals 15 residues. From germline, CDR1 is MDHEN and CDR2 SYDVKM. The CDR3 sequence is CASSQTTGAINEQYF. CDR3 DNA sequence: TGTGCCAGCAGCCAAACGACAGGGGCTATCAACGAGCAGTACTTC.

The CDR3, as DNA: TGTGCCAGCAGCGTAGAGGGACAGGGGGGTTCACCCCTCCACTTT. It yields the protein CASSVEGQGGSPLHF. The chain combines TRBV9 with TRBJ1-6, with 11 bases lining up with TRBD1. CDR3 size: 15 residues. The V and J ends lost 0 bases and 9 bases, in that order; junction bases with no gene match: 2. Germline lookup yields CDR1 SGDLS and CDR2 YYNGEE.

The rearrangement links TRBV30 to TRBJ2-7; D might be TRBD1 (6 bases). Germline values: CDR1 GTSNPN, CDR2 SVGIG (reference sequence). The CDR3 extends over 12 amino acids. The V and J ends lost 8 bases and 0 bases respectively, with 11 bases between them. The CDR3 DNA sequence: TGTGCCCTTCAGGGGAGCTCCTACGAGCAGTACTTC. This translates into CALQGSSYEQYF. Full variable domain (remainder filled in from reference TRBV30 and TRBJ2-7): SQTIHQWPATLVQPVGSPLSLECTVEGTSNPNLYWYRQAAGRGLQLLFYSVGIGQISSEVPQNLSASRPQDRQFILSSKKLLLSDSGFYLCALQGSSYEQYFGPGTRLTVT.

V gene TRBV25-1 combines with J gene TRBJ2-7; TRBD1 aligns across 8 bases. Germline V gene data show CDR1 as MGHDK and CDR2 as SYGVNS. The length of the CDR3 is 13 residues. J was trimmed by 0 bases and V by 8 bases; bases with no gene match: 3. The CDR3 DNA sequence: TGTGCCAGCGCGGACAGGGCCTCCTACGAGCAGTACTTC. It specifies CASADRASYEQYF.

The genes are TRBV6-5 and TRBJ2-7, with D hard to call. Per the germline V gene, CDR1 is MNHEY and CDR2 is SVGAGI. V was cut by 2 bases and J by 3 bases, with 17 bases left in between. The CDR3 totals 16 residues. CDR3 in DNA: TGTGCCAGCAGTTACAGGGAAACCTCAACACTCTACGAGCAGTACTTC. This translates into CASSYRETSTLYEQYF.

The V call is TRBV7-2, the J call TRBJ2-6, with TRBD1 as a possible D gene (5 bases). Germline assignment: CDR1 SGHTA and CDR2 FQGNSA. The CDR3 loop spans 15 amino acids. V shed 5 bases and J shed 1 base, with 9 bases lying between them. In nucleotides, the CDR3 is TGTGCCAGCAGCCCCAACAGGTCTGGGGCCAACGTCCTGACTTTC. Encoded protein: CASSPNRSGANVLTF.

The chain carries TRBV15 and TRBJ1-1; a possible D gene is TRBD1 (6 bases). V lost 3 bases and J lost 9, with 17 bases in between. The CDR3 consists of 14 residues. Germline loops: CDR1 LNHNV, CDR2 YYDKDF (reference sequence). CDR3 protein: CATSSGGTPLKAFF. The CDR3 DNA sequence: TGTGCCACCAGCAGCGGGGGGACACCCCTGAAAGCTTTCTTT. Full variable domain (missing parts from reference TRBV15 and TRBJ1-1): DAMVIQNPRYQVTQFGKPVTLSCSQTLNHNVMYWYQQKSSQAPKLLFHYYDKDFNNEADTPDNFQSRRPNTSFCFLDIRSPGLGDTAMYLCATSSGGTPLKAFFGQGTRLTVV.

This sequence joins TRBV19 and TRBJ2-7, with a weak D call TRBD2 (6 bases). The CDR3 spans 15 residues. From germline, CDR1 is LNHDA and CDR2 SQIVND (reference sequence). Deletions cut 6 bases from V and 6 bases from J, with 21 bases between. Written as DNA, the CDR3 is TGTGCCAGTAGCCCTACCGGCAGGGCCGGGGGCGAGCAGTACTTC. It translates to CASSPTGRAGGEQYF.